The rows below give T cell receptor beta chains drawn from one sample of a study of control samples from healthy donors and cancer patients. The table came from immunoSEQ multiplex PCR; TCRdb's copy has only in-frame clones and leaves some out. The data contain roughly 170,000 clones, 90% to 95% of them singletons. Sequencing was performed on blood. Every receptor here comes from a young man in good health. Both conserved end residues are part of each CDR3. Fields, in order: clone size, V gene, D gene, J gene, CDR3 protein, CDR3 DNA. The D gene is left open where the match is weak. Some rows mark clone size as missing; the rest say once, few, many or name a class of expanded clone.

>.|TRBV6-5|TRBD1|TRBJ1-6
CASSYDRDNSPLHF
TGTGCCAGCAGTTACGACAGGGATAATTCACCCCTCCACTTT
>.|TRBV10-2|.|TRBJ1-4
CASDEAGRGQPDATNEKLFF
TGCGCCAGCGACGAAGCGGGCAGGGGCCAACCAGATGCAACTAATGAAAAACTGTTTTTT
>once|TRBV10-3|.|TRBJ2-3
CAIRAGESTDTQYF
TGTGCCATCAGGGCCGGGGAAAGCACAGATACGCAGTATTTT
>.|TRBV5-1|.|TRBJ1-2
CASSFDLGYGYTF
TGCGCCAGCAGCTTTGACTTAGGGTATGGCTACACCTTC
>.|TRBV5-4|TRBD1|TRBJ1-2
CASSLTGTGSNYGYTF
TGTGCCAGCAGCTTGACCGGGACAGGGTCTAACTATGGCTACACCTTC
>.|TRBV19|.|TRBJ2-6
CASTTGALSGANVLTF
TGTGCCAGTACGACAGGTGCTCTCTCTGGGGCCAACGTCCTGACTTTC
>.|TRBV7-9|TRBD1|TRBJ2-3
CASSSGTGATHGTQYF
TGTGCCAGCAGCTCCGGGACAGGGGCCACCCATGGTACGCAGTATTTT
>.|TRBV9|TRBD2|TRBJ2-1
CASSPAGGVRGVFF
TGTGCCAGCAGCCCCGCTGGTGGGGTCCGGGGGGTGTTCTTC
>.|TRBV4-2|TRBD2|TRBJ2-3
CASSQEGAGGYTDTQYF
TGTGCCAGCAGCCAAGAAGGAGCGGGGGGTTACACAGATACGCAGTATTTT
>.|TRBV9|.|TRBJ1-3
CASSVDLVYSGNTIYF
TGTGCCAGCAGCGTAGATCTGGTATACTCTGGAAACACCATATATTTT
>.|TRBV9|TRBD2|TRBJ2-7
CASSPWGAGGPDEQYF
TGTGCCAGCAGCCCCTGGGGGGCGGGGGGGCCGGACGAGCAGTACTTC
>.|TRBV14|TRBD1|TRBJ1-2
CASSPRGDSHYGYTF
TGTGCCAGCAGCCCCCGAGGGGACAGCCACTATGGCTACACCTTC
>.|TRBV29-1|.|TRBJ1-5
CSVGGTGNQPQHF
TGCAGCGTTGGGGGAACGGGGAACCAGCCCCAGCATTTT
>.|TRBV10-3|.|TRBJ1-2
CATDGGANYGYTF
TGTGCCACGGACGGTGGAGCTAACTATGGCTACACCTTC
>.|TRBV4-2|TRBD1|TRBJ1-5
CASSQDFGQGARQPQHF
TGTGCCAGCAGCCAAGATTTCGGACAGGGGGCGAGACAGCCCCAGCATTTT
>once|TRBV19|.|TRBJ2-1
CASSIGGPMSSYNEQFF
TGTGCCAGTAGTATTGGGGGACCTATGAGCTCCTACAATGAGCAGTTCTTC
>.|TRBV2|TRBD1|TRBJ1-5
CASRGTGSQPQHF
TGTGCCAGCAGGGGGACAGGGAGTCAGCCCCAGCATTTT
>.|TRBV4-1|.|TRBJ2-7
CASSQDWATDEQYF
TGCGCCAGCAGCCAAGATTGGGCGACGGACGAGCAGTACTTC
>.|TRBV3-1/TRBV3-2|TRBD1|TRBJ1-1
CASSSQGEAFF
TGTGCCAGCAGCTCACAGGGGGAAGCTTTCTTT
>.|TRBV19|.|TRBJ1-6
CASSKAVSQRGSPLHF
TGTGCCAGTAGTAAGGCGGTTTCCCAAAGGGGTTCACCCCTCCACTTT
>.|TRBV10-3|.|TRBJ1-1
CAISESRGRGSDTEAFF
TGTGCCATCAGTGAGTCCCGCGGTCGAGGGTCGGACACTGAAGCTTTCTTT
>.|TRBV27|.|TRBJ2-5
CASSRGHGETQYF
TGTGCCAGCAGTCGGGGCCATGGGGAGACCCAGTACTTC
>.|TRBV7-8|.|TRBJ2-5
CATGRGGETQYF
TGTGCGACCGGACGGGGTGGGGAGACCCAGTACTTC
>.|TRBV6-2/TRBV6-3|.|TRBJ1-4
CASSDRSTNEKLFF
TGTGCCAGCAGTGACAGATCAACTAATGAAAAACTGTTTTTT
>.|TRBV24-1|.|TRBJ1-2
CATSDLTANYGYTF
TGTGCCACCAGTGACCTGACAGCTAACTATGGCTACACCTTC
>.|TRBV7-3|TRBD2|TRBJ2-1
CASSLIVAGEAEQFF
TGTGCCAGCAGCTTAATTGTAGCGGGGGAGGCTGAGCAGTTCTTC
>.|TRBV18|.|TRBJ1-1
CASSLENTEAFF
TGTGCCAGCTCACTCGAGAACACTGAAGCTTTCTTT
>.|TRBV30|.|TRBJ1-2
CAWSEDSTGGYTF
TGTGCCTGGAGTGAAGACTCGACGGGTGGCTACACCTTC
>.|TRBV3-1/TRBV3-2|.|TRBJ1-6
CASSQESVRDSPLHF
TGTGCCAGCAGCCAAGAAAGCGTGAGGGATTCACCCCTCCACTTT
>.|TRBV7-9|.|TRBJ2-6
CASHRALLSGANVLTF
TGTGCCAGCCACCGGGCGCTACTCTCTGGGGCCAACGTCCTGACTTTC
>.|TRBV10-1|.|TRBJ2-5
CASSSETPFSGTQYF
TGCGCCAGCAGTAGCGAAACTCCTTTCTCGGGGACCCAGTACTTC
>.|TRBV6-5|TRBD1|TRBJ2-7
CASQTGWGEQYF
TGTGCCAGCCAGACAGGGTGGGGCGAGCAGTACTTC
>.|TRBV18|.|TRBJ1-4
CASSPRAVEKLFF
TGTGCCAGCTCACCAAGGGCCGTAGAAAAACTGTTTTTT
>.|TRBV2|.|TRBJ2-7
CASRLGSGLGYEQYF
TGTGCCAGCAGACTCGGCTCGGGGTTGGGGTACGAGCAGTACTTC
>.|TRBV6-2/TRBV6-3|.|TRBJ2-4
CASSSSTSGGAKNIQYF
.
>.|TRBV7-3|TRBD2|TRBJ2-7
CASSLTSGGLAEQYF
TGTGCCAGCAGCCTGACTAGCGGGGGACTAGCCGAGCAGTACTTC
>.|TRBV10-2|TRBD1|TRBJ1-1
CAVEQGANTEAFF
TGCGCCGTCGAACAGGGGGCGAACACTGAAGCTTTCTTT
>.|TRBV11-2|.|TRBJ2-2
CASSSARWDTELVAGELFF
TGTGCCAGCAGCTCCGCCCGCTGGGACACAGAATTGGTGGCCGGGGAGCTGTTTTTT